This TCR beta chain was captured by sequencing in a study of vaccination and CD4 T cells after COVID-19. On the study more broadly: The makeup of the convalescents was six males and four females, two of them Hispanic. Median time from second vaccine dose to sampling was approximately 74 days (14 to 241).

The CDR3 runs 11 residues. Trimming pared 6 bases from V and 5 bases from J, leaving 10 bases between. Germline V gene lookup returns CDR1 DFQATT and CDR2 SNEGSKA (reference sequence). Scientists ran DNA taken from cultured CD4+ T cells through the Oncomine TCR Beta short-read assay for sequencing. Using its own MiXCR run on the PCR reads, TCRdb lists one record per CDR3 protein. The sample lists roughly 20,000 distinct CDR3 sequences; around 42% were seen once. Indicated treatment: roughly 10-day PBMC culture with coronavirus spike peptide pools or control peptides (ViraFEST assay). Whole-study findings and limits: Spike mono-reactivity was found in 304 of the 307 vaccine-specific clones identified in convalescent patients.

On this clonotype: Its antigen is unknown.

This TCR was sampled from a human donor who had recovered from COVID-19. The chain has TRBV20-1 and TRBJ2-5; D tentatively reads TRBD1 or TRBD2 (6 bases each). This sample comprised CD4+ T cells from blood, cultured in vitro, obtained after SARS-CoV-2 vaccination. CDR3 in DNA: TGCAGTGCCGGGGGCATCGAGACCCAGTACTTC. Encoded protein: CSAGGIETQYF.